This T cell receptor beta chain came from a study of blood T cell repertoires in COVID-19. Study at large: Both acute and convalescent COVID-19 samples were obtained from the United States, Italy and Spain. PBMCs, B-cell-depleted T cells, or T cells were the source of the cDNA or gDNA that made up the material.

This CDR3 is built from 14 residues. In germline, CDR1 is SGHRS, CDR2 YFSETQ. The V and J ends lost 3 bases and 1 base respectively, with 10 bases between them. The data were produced by immunoSEQ multiplex PCR, yet TCRdb's version contains in-frame clones alone and is incomplete. The sample has 110,000 to 150,000 clones, around 90% seen once. The sequence derives from a woman aged 55-69 years with acute or convalescent COVID-19. The specimen sequenced was peripheral blood. J is TRBJ1-1 and V is TRBV5-1; D is perhaps TRBD1 (6 bases). The CDR3 protein is CASSSRTENTEAFF. CDR3 coding DNA: TGCGCCAGCAGCTCAAGGACAGAGAACACTGAAGCTTTCTTT. Drawing the rest from reference TRBV5-1 and TRBJ1-1, the complete variable domain is KAGVTQTPRYLIKTRGQQVTLSCSPISGHRSVSWYQQTPGQGLQFLFEYFSETQRNKGNFPGRFSGRQFSNSRSEMNVSTLELGDSALYLCASSSRTENTEAFFGQGTRLTVV.